This is a list of T cell receptor beta chains from one sample in a study of lymphopenia after photon versus proton radiotherapy. Measured with immunoSEQ multiplex PCR; TCRdb has only the in-frame clones, and not every one. Of 50,000 to 65,000 clones listed, about 85% are singletons. The source material was peripheral blood, sampled from a patient treated with proton-based radiotherapy. These receptors came from an elderly man with esophageal cancer. Each CDR3 is given with its conserved first and last residue. Fields, in order: clone size, V gene, D gene, J gene, CDR3 protein, CDR3 DNA. The D gene is left open where the match is weak. Some rows have no size entry. The others give once, few or many, or a class for an expanded clone.

size: .; V: TRBV19; D: TRBD2; J: TRBJ2-1; CDR3: CASSIGGGARNEQFF; DNA: TGTGCCAGTAGTATTGGCGGGGGGGCCCGCAATGAGCAGTTCTTC
size: .; V: TRBV30; D: .; J: TRBJ2-7; CDR3: CASSTYYEQYF; DNA: TGTGCCTCCTCGACTTACTACGAGCAGTACTTC
size: .; V: TRBV25-1; D: .; J: TRBJ1-3; CDR3: CASSEWGSGNTIYF; DNA: TGTGCCAGCAGTGAATGGGGCTCTGGAAACACCATATATTTT
size: .; V: TRBV29-1; D: .; J: TRBJ2-2; CDR3: CSVPGGGAGTNTGELFF; DNA: TGCAGCGTCCCAGGGGGAGGGGCAGGTACGAACACCGGGGAGCTGTTTTTT
size: once; V: TRBV13; D: .; J: TRBJ2-1; CDR3: CASSLVQPGHNEQFF; DNA: TGTGCCAGCAGCTTAGTGCAGCCGGGCCACAATGAGCAGTTCTTC
size: .; V: TRBV29-1; D: TRBD2; J: TRBJ2-1; CDR3: CSGGLAGSYNEQFF; DNA: TGCAGCGGCGGACTAGCGGGCTCCTACAATGAGCAGTTCTTC
size: .; V: TRBV7-6; D: TRBD2; J: TRBJ2-1; CDR3: CASSPRGGTYNEQFF; DNA: TGTGCCAGCAGCCCACGGGGGGGCACCTACAATGAGCAGTTCTTC
size: .; V: TRBV5-5; D: .; J: TRBJ1-2; CDR3: CASSLGAEPGYTF; DNA: TGTGCCAGCAGCCTCGGGGCCGAGCCCGGCTACACCTTC
size: .; V: TRBV6-5; D: .; J: TRBJ1-6; CDR3: CASSYSFNSRASPLHF; DNA: TGTGCCAGCAGTTATTCCTTTAACTCCAGGGCCTCACCCCTCCACTTT
size: .; V: TRBV7-2; D: .; J: TRBJ1-3; CDR3: CASTIQRGSGNTIYF; DNA: TGTGCCAGCACCATCCAAAGGGGGAGCGGAAACACCATATATTTT
size: few; V: TRBV6-5; D: TRBD1; J: TRBJ1-1; CDR3: CASRRRQGGNTEAFF; DNA: TGTGCCAGCAGACGTAGACAGGGAGGGAACACTGAAGCTTTCTTT
size: .; V: TRBV2; D: TRBD1; J: TRBJ1-5; CDR3: CASSEGGQNQPQHF; DNA: TGTGCCAGCAGTGAGGGGGGACAGAATCAGCCCCAGCATTTT
size: .; V: TRBV7-2; D: .; J: TRBJ2-3; CDR3: CASSLVTGAPTDTQYF; DNA: TGTGCCAGCAGCTTAGTGACGGGGGCCCCCACAGATACGCAGTATTTT
size: .; V: TRBV6-5; D: .; J: TRBJ2-5; CDR3: CASSYSGQTSKYF; DNA: TGTGCCAGCAGTTACTCGGGACAGACTAGCAAGTACTTC
size: .; V: TRBV30; D: .; J: TRBJ1-3; CDR3: CAWSPGSAGNTIYF; DNA: TGTGCCTGGAGCCCAGGGTCCGCTGGAAACACCATATATTTT
size: .; V: TRBV6-1; D: .; J: TRBJ2-3; CDR3: CASTERGFTDTQYF; DNA: TGTGCCAGCACCGAGAGGGGTTTCACAGATACGCAGTATTTT
size: .; V: TRBV5-1; D: TRBD1; J: TRBJ1-4; CDR3: CASSWTGDNEKLFF; DNA: TGCGCCAGCAGCTGGACAGGAGATAATGAAAAACTGTTTTTT
size: .; V: TRBV19; D: TRBD2; J: TRBJ2-7; CDR3: CASSINPGGSAEQYF; DNA: TGTGCCAGTAGTATAAATCCGGGAGGGAGCGCCGAGCAGTACTTC
size: .; V: TRBV4-2; D: .; J: TRBJ2-7; CDR3: CASSQEKNNFILYEQYF; DNA: TGTGCCAGCAGCCAAGAAAAAAACAATTTCATCCTCTACGAGCAGTACTTC
size: .; V: TRBV7-7; D: TRBD2; J: TRBJ2-3; CDR3: CASSLTSGSTDTQYF; DNA: TGTGCTAGCAGCCTGACTAGCGGGTCCACAGATACGCAGTATTTT
size: once; V: TRBV6-5; D: TRBD2; J: TRBJ2-7; CDR3: CASSYGLAGVYEQYF; DNA: TGTGCCAGCAGTTACGGACTAGCGGGAGTTTACGAGCAGTACTTC
size: .; V: TRBV7-2; D: .; J: TRBJ2-7; CDR3: CASSPSRYEQYF; DNA: TGTGCCAGCAGCCCCAGCCGATACGAGCAGTACTTC
size: .; V: TRBV2; D: .; J: TRBJ1-5; CDR3: CASSMSGGNQPQHF; DNA: TGTGCCAGCAGTATGTCGGGGGGCAATCAGCCCCAGCATTTT
size: .; V: TRBV30; D: TRBD1; J: TRBJ2-1; CDR3: CAWDRGHLGSYNEQFF; DNA: TGTGCCTGGGACAGGGGCCACCTTGGCTCCTACAATGAGCAGTTCTTC
size: .; V: TRBV5-6; D: .; J: TRBJ1-1; CDR3: CASSLMSNTEAFF; DNA: TGTGCCAGCAGCTTGATGTCGAACACTGAAGCTTTCTTT
size: .; V: TRBV7-2; D: .; J: TRBJ2-6; CDR3: CASSLLTGANVLTF; DNA: TGTGCCAGCAGCTTACTCACCGGGGCCAACGTCCTGACTTTC
size: few; V: TRBV6-1; D: .; J: TRBJ1-5; CDR3: CASSDYNSYQPQHF; DNA: TGTGCCAGCAGTGACTATAACAGTTATCAGCCCCAGCATTTT
size: once; V: TRBV11-2; D: .; J: TRBJ2-1; CDR3: CASSSHTGIDSNEQFF; DNA: TGTGCCAGCAGCTCCCATACAGGGATTGATTCCAATGAGCAGTTCTTC
size: .; V: TRBV7-2; D: .; J: TRBJ1-3; CDR3: CASSSQGSSGNTIYF; DNA: TGTGCCAGCAGCTCACAGGGCTCCTCTGGAAACACCATATATTTT
size: .; V: TRBV27; D: .; J: TRBJ2-3; CDR3: CASSQQGGLLVDTQYF; DNA: TGTGCCAGCAGTCAACAGGGCGGACTGTTAGTAGATACGCAGTATTTT
size: .; V: TRBV6-6; D: TRBD1; J: TRBJ1-3; CDR3: CASSYRTGGENTIYF; DNA: TGTGCCAGCAGTTACCGGACAGGAGGTGAAAACACCATATATTTT
size: .; V: TRBV7-9; D: .; J: TRBJ2-3; CDR3: CASSQPGLSTDTQYF; DNA: TGTGCCAGCAGCCAGCCGGGACTTAGCACAGATACGCAGTATTTT
size: .; V: TRBV5-1; D: TRBD2; J: TRBJ2-3; CDR3: CASSLVGSGLGADTQYF; DNA: TGCGCCAGCAGCTTGGTAGGTTCCGGACTAGGGGCAGATACGCAGTATTTT
size: .; V: TRBV15; D: .; J: TRBJ2-1; CDR3: CATSRDPGAYNEQFF; DNA: TGTGCCACCAGCAGAGACCCAGGGGCCTACAATGAGCAGTTCTTC
size: .; V: TRBV7-2; D: .; J: TRBJ1-2; CDR3: CASSLDSYGYTF; DNA: TGTGCCAGCAGCTTAGATTCCTATGGCTACACCTTC
size: .; V: TRBV29-1; D: .; J: TRBJ2-3; CDR3: CSVEGNADTQYF; DNA: TGCAGCGTAGAGGGCAACGCCGATACGCAGTATTTT
size: .; V: TRBV9; D: .; J: TRBJ2-2; CDR3: CASSFWNLGTGELFF; DNA: TGTGCCAGCAGCTTTTGGAATCTCGGCACCGGGGAGCTGTTTTTT
size: .; V: TRBV7-9; D: TRBD1; J: TRBJ2-2; CDR3: CASSLARDRPRIFPGLFF; DNA: TGTGCCAGCAGCTTAGCGCGGGACAGGCCTCGAATTTTCCCAGGGCTGTTTTTT
size: .; V: TRBV2; D: TRBD1; J: TRBJ1-5; CDR3: CASSETLGQGWGQPQHF; DNA: TGTGCCAGCAGTGAAACGCTGGGACAGGGCTGGGGTCAGCCCCAGCATTTT
size: .; V: TRBV29-1; D: TRBD1; J: TRBJ1-4; CDR3: CSAMTGGVEKLFF; DNA: TGCAGCGCCATGACAGGGGGGGTCGAAAAACTGTTTTTT
size: .; V: TRBV5-6; D: .; J: TRBJ2-7; CDR3: CASSLGVAPLVEQYF; DNA: TGTGCCAGCAGCTTGGGAGTGGCGCCCCTGGTTGAGCAGTACTTC
size: .; V: TRBV29-1; D: .; J: TRBJ1-2; CDR3: CSVYYPGLTNVGTIGYTF; DNA: TGCAGCGTCTACTATCCGGGACTCACGAATGTTGGGACTATTGGCTACACCTTC
size: .; V: TRBV19; D: TRBD1; J: TRBJ1-2; CDR3: CASRGQGLYGYTF; DNA: TGTGCCAGTAGAGGACAGGGACTCTATGGCTACACCTTC